This T cell receptor beta chain was recorded in a study of shared clonotypes between healthy human individuals. The overall study: The plates for each donor numbered three CD4 naive, three CD4 memory, two CD8 naive and one CD8 memory.

CD45RO negativity and positive selection for CCR7 defined naive CD8 cells, a population that excluded terminally differentiated effector memory CD45RA+ cells. The healthy adult donors were HIV-negative and reported no recent acute infections or vaccinations. V was shortened by 0 bases and J by 3 bases, with 16 bases between the two germline ends. Germline loops: CDR1 SGHRS, CDR2 YFSETQ. The CDR3 length is 16 residues. Data came from immunoSEQ multiplex PCR; TCRdb stores just in-frame clones and leaves some out. The repertoire includes around 560,000 clones, 95% of them detected once, and 0.11% sits in the top ten.

Sequenced input: naive CD8+ T cells sorted from blood. This clonotype originated in a woman aged 25 to 45 in good health. The chain has TRBV5-1 and TRBJ2-7; no reliable D call. This CDR3 reads CASSLEGRSPIYEQYF. DNA of the CDR3: TGCGCCAGCAGCTTGGAGGGTCGGAGCCCCATCTACGAGCAGTACTTC.